What follows are 2 T cell receptor beta chains derived from one specimen sequenced in a study of shared clonotypes between healthy human individuals. Libraries were prepared by immunoSEQ multiplex PCR; TCRdb keeps only in-frame clonotypes and omits some of them. The sample shows around 2,000,000 clones, under 95% of them seen only once. Naive CD8 cells comprised CD45RO-negative, CCR7-positively selected cells, excluding terminally differentiated effector memory CD45RA+ cells. The sequenced sample was naive CD8+ T cells from PBMCs. The receptors were gathered from a young man in good health. Some clones in this sample may be carry-over from other donors' samples.

Regarding this clone: This sample also contains other DNA sequences that code for the same CDR3. This chain connects TRBV30 to TRBJ1-6, with a tentative D call TRBD1 (6 bases). The V gene's germline CDR1 is GTSNPN and CDR2 SVGIG (reference sequence). The CDR3 loop spans 15 amino acids. Trimming took 0 bases from V and 2 from J, leaving 8 bases between them. The DNA of the CDR3 is TGTGCCTGGAGTGTACAGGGAGCCTATAATTCACCCCTCCACTTT. This translates into CAWSVQGAYNSPLHF. Together with reference TRBV30 and TRBJ1-6, the CDR3 gives the full variable domain: SQTIHQWPATLVQPVGSPLSLECTVEGTSNPNLYWYRQAAGRGLQLLFYSVGIGQISSEVPQNLSASRPQDRQFILSSKKLLLSDSGFYLCAWSVQGAYNSPLHFGNGTRLTVT.

The chain couples TRBV7-9 to TRBJ2-2; 10 positions match TRBD1. The germline V gene encodes CDR1 SEHNR and CDR2 FQNEAQ (reference sequence). J was trimmed by 4 bases and V by 3 bases; bases with no gene match: 11. The CDR3 has 18 amino acids. Here the CDR3 DNA reads TGTGCCAGCAGCTTCTCTCCCGGGACAGGGGCGGGCACCGGGGAGCTGTTTTTT. It translates to CASSFSPGTGAGTGELFF. Full variable domain (rest looked up from reference TRBV7-9 and TRBJ2-2): DTGVSQNPRHKITKRGQNVTFRCDPISEHNRLYWYRQTLGQGPEFLTYFQNEAQLEKSRLLSDRFSAERPKGSFSTLEIQRTEQGDSAMYLCASSFSPGTGAGTGELFFGEGSRLTVL.